This TCR beta chain derives from a study of OX40 agonist ivuxolimab in advanced cancers. Whole-study context: Among those treated, three patients had partial responses, one with hepatocellular carcinoma and two with cutaneous melanoma.

The data were produced by immunoSEQ multiplex PCR, yet TCRdb's version contains in-frame clones alone and is incomplete. The sample carries around 76,000 clones, 90% to 95% recorded once. This clonotype was obtained from an adult with an advanced solid tumor such as melanoma, head and neck, liver or kidney cancer. The sequenced sample was CD4+ or CD8+ T cells sorted from blood, obtained in a trial of the OX40 agonist ivuxolimab.

CDR3 sequence reads: CASSLSMDEQFF. As DNA, the CDR3 is TGTGCCAGCAGCCTATCCATGGATGAGCAGTTCTTC. This chain uses TRBV7-9 with TRBJ2-1; D not certain. The germline V gene has CDR1 SEHNR and CDR2 FQNEAQ (reference sequence). This CDR3 spans 12 amino acids. V lost 5 bases, J lost 8 bases, and 10 bases lay in between.